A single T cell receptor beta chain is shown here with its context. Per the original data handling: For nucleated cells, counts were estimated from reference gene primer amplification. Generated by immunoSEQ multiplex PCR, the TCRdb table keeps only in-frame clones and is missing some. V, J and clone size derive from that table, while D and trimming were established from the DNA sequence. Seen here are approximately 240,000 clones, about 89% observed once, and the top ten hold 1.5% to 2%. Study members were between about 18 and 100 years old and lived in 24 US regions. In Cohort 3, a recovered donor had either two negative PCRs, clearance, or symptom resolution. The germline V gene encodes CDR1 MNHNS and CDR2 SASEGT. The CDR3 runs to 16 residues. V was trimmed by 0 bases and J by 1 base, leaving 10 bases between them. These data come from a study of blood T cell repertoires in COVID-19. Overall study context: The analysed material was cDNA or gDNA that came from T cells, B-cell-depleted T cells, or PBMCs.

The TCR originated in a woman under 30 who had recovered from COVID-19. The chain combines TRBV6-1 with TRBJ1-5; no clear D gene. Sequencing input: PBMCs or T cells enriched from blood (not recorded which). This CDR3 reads CASSEASGRSNQPQHF. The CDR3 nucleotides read TGTGCCAGCAGTGAAGCATCAGGTAGGAGCAATCAGCCCCAGCATTTT.